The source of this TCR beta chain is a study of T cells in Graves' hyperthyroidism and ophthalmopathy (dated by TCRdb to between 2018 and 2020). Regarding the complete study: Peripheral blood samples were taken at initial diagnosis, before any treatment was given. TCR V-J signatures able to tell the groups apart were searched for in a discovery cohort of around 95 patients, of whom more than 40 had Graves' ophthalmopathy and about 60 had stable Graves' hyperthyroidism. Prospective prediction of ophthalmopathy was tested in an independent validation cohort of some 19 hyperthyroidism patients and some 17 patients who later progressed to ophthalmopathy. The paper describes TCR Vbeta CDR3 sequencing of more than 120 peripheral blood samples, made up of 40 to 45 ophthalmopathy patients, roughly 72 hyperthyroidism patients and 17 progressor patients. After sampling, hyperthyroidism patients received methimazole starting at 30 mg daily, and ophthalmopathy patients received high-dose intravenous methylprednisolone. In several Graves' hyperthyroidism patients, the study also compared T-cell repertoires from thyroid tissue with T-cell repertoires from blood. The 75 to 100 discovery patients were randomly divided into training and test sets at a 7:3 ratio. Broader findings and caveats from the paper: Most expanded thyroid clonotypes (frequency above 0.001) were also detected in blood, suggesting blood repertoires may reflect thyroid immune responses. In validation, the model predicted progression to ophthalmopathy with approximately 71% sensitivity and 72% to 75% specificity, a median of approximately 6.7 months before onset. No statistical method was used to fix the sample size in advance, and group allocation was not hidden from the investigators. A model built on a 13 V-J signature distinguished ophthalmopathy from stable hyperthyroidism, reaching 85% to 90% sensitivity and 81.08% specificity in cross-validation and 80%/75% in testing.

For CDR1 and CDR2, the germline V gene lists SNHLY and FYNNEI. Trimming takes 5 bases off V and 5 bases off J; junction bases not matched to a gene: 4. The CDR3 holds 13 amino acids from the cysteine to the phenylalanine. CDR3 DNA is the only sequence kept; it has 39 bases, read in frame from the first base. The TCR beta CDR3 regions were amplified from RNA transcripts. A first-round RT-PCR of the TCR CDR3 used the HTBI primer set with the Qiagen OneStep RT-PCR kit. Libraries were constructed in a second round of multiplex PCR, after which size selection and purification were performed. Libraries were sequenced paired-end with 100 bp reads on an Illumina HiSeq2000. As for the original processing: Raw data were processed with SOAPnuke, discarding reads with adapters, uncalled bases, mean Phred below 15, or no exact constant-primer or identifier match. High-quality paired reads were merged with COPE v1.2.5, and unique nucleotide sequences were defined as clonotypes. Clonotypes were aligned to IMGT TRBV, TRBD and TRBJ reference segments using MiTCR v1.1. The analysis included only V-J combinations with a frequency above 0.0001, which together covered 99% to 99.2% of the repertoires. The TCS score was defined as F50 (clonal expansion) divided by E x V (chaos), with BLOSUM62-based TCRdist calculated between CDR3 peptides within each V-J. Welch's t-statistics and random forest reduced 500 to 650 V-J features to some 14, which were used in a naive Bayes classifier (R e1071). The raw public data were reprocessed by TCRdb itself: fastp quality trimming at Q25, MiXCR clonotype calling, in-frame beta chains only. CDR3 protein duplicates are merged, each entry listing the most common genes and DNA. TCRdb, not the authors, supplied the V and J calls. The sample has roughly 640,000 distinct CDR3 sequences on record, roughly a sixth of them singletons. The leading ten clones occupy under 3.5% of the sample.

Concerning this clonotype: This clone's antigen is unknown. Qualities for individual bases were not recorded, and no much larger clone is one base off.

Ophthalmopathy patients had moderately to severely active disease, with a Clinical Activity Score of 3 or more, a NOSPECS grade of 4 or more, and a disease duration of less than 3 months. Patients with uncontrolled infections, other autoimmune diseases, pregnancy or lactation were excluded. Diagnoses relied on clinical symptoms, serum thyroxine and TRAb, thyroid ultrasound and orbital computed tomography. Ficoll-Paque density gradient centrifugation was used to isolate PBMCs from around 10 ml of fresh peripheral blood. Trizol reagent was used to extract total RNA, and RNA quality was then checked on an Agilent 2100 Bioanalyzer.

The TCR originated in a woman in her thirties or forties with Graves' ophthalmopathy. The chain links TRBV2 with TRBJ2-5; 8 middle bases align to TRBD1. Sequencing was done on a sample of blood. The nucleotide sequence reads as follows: TGTGCCAGCAGTTGGGGACAGGACGAGACCCAGTACTTC. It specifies CASSWGQDETQYF.